This T cell receptor (beta chain) was observed in a study of blood T cell repertoires in COVID-19. Germline V CDR1 and CDR2: SGHTA, FQGNSA. Trimming took 5 bases from V and 4 from J; bases not matched to a gene: 7. The CDR3 extends over 14 amino acids. Here immunoSEQ multiplex PCR was the method, and the copy in TCRdb shows in-frame clones only, minus some. The repertoire holds fewer than 350,000 clones, with 75% to 90% as singletons. Enrolled through a virtual design, the participants were between roughly 18 and 90 years of age and came from 24 US areas. Donors were grouped by their self-reported clinical history.

The chain recombines TRBV7-2 with TRBJ2-5; 7 bases fit TRBD1. The TCR comes from a woman in her twenties or thirties who had been exposed to COVID-19. Sequenced: PBMCs or T cells enriched from blood (not recorded which). The CDR3 here is CASSDYRGGETQYF. DNA for the CDR3: TGTGCCAGCAGCGATTACAGGGGTGGAGAGACCCAGTACTTC. Supplemented by reference TRBV7-2 and TRBJ2-5, the full variable domain reads GAGVSQSPSNKVTEKGKDVELRCDPISGHTALYWYRQSLGQGLEFLIYFQGNSAPDKSGLPSDRFSAERTGGSVSTLTIQRTQQEDSAVYLCASSDYRGGETQYFGPGTRLLVL.